Given below is one T cell receptor beta chain in context. Its target is unknown. PCR primers comprised 60 Vbeta and 13 Jbeta primers. Measured with immunoSEQ multiplex PCR; TCRdb has only the in-frame clones, and not every one. The sample consists of over 150,000 clones, 80% of them appearing once. Participants comprised healthy donors of bone marrow. This sample was included in a study of cytomegalovirus exposure and HLA in healthy donors. J gave up 6 bases and V 1 base, and 10 bases lay outside the gene matches. CDR3 length: 17 amino acids. CDR1 MGHRA and CDR2 YSYEKL come from the germline V gene. Study conclusions and caveats: Available immune exposure information covered CMV serostatus only. TCR beta V segments were, for the most part, productive about 87% or about 30% of the time in an earlier analysis. Specificity of a few CMV-associated chains for CMV antigens was verified in vitro.

Sequencing was done on a sample of PBMCs. The TCR sequence derives from a male donor in good health and CMV-seronegative. The chain carries TRBV4-1 and TRBJ2-2; TRBD2 agrees at 8 bases. The CDR3 nucleotides read TGCGCCAGCAGCCAAGCCCCCCAGCGGGGGATGTCCGGGGAGCTGTTTTTT. The encoded protein is CASSQAPQRGMSGELFF.